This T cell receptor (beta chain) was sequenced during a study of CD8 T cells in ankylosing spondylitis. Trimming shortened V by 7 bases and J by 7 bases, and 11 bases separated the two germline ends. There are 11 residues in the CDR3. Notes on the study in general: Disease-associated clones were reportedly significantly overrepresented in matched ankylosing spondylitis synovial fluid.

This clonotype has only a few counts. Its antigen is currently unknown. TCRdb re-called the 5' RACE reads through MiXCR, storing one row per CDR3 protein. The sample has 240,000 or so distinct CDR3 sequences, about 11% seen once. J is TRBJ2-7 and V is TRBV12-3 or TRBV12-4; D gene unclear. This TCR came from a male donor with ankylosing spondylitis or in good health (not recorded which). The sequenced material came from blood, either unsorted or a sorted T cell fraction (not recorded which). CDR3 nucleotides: TGTGCCAGCACTTCTGACGTTGAGCAGTACTTC. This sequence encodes CASTSDVEQYF.